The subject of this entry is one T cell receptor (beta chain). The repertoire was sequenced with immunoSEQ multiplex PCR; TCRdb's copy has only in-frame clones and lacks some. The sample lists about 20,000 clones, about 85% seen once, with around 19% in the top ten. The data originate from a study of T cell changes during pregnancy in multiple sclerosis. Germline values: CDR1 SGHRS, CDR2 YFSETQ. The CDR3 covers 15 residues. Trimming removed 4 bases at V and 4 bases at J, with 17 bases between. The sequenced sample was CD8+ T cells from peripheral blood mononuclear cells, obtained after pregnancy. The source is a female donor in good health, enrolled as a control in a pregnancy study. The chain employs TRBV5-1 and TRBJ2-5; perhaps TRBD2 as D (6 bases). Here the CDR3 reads CASSERRALTETQYF. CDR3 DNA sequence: TGCGCCAGCAGCGAAAGGAGGGCCCTGACAGAGACCCAGTACTTC.